A selection of T cell receptor beta chains follows, all from one sample in a study of T cell clones after liver transplantation. The protocol was immunoSEQ multiplex PCR, while the TCRdb copy is restricted to in-frame clones and leaves out a portion. The sample lists around 100,000 clones, about 81% occurring once. The sequenced sample was CD4+ T cells from blood, obtained roughly 50 months after liver transplant. These TCRs come from a human patient who received a liver transplant. Some T cells may originate from the graft donor. The CDR3 runs from the conserved cysteine through the conserved F or W. The D gene is left open where the match is weak. For some rows the clone size is stated as once, few or many, or as a class when expanded; others skip it.

TRBV5-8	-	-	TRBJ1-5	CASSLETGPQPQHF	TGTGCCAGCAGCTTGGAAACAGGCCCCCAGCCCCAGCATTTT
TRBV10-2	-	-	TRBJ2-1	CASSDNRAYNEQFF	TGCGCCAGCAGTGACAACCGGGCCTACAATGAGCAGTTCTTC
TRBV29-1	few	-	TRBJ2-2	CSVVTGRWNTGELFF	TGCAGCGTTGTTACAGGGCGATGGAACACCGGGGAGCTGTTTTTT
TRBV7-3	-	TRBD1	TRBJ1-1	CASSLKGTGKAFF	TGTGCCAGCAGCTTAAAAGGGACAGGGAAAGCTTTCTTT
TRBV6-6	once	-	TRBJ2-5	CASSRGLQETQYF	TGTGCCAGCAGTAGGGGGTTGCAAGAGACCCAGTACTTC
TRBV7-9	-	TRBD1	TRBJ2-1	CASSRDRVGEQFF	TGTGCCAGCAGCCGCGACAGGGTCGGAGAGCAGTTCTTC
TRBV7-2	-	-	TRBJ2-2	CASTLNAELFF	TGTGCCAGCACCCTCAATGCTGAGCTGTTTTTT
TRBV28	once	-	TRBJ1-2	CATLGMSGAAPNYGYTF	TGTGCCACCCTGGGGATGTCAGGGGCAGCCCCTAACTATGGCTACACCTTC
TRBV28	-	-	TRBJ2-1	CASGRGSSYNEQFF	TGTGCCAGCGGACGCGGAAGCTCCTACAATGAGCAGTTCTTC
TRBV28	-	-	TRBJ2-7	CASQTGDGYEQYF	TGTGCCAGCCAGACAGGAGATGGCTACGAGCAGTACTTC
TRBV19	few	-	TRBJ1-2	CASSISVYGYTF	TGTGCCAGTAGTATCTCTGTTTATGGCTACACCTTC
TRBV23-1	-	-	TRBJ2-7	CASKRFSPNSYEQYF	TGCGCCAGCAAAAGATTCAGTCCCAACTCCTACGAGCAGTACTTC
TRBV5-4	-	TRBD1	TRBJ1-2	CASSQRTGLLGYTF	TGTGCCAGCAGCCAACGGACAGGACTGCTTGGCTACACCTTC
TRBV29-1	-	TRBD2	TRBJ2-3	CSVPPGGVSTDTQYF	TGCAGCGTCCCACCCGGGGGGGTTAGTACAGATACGCAGTATTTT
TRBV29-1	-	TRBD1	TRBJ2-3	CSAWTGGYTDTQYF	TGCAGCGCCTGGACAGGGGGCTACACAGATACGCAGTATTTT
TRBV11-3	few	-	TRBJ1-1	CASSRDRNTEAFF	TGTGCCAGCAGCCGTGACAGAAACACTGAAGCTTTCTTT
TRBV2	-	TRBD2	TRBJ2-1	CASRGLAVPYNEQFF	TGTGCCAGCAGGGGACTAGCGGTTCCCTACAATGAGCAGTTCTTC
TRBV7-6	once	-	TRBJ2-2	CASSYRVGAGELFF	TGTGCCAGCAGCTACAGGGTTGGAGCCGGGGAGCTGTTTTTT
TRBV7-8	-	TRBD1	TRBJ1-4	CASSPMTGTREKLFF	TGTGCCAGCAGTCCTATGACAGGGACGAGGGAAAAACTGTTTTTT
TRBV19	few	TRBD1	TRBJ2-2	CASSISARDRASTGELFF	TGTGCCAGTAGTATTTCCGCCCGCGACAGGGCGTCCACCGGGGAGCTGTTTTTT
TRBV5-1	-	TRBD1	TRBJ1-2	CASSLEQGRNYGYTF	TGCGCCAGCAGCTTGGAACAGGGGAGGAACTATGGCTACACCTTC
TRBV5-3	-	TRBD2	TRBJ2-7	CARSHLPGGYEQYF	TGTGCCAGAAGCCATTTGCCGGGGGGCTACGAGCAGTACTTC
TRBV6-4	-	TRBD1	TRBJ2-6	CASSGTGTGANVLTF	TGTGCCAGCAGTGGGACAGGGACTGGGGCCAACGTCCTGACTTTC
TRBV19	-	TRBD1	TRBJ1-3	CASSIAGTGRYTIYF	TGTGCCAGTAGTATAGCTGGGACAGGGAGGTACACCATATATTTT
TRBV19	once	-	TRBJ1-2	CASSPRTDKGYTF	TGTGCCAGTAGTCCCCGGACAGACAAGGGCTACACCTTC
TRBV7-2	-	-	TRBJ1-3	CASSLRNGNTIYF	TGTGCCAGCAGCTTACGAAATGGAAACACCATATATTTT
TRBV14	-	TRBD1	TRBJ2-1	CASSRIGGQGYNEQFF	TGTGCCAGCAGTCGGATAGGGGGCCAGGGCTACAATGAGCAGTTCTTC
TRBV5-6	-	TRBD2	TRBJ2-1	CASSSAGVHNEQFF	TGTGCCAGCAGCTCAGCGGGAGTCCACAATGAGCAGTTCTTC
TRBV4-1	-	-	TRBJ1-2	CASSQAGTADYGYTF	TGCGCCAGCAGCCAGGCTGGGACGGCCGACTATGGCTACACCTTC
TRBV5-1	-	TRBD2	TRBJ2-1	CASSLGTSGRVNEQFF	TGCGCCAGCAGCCTCGGGACTAGCGGGAGGGTAAATGAGCAGTTCTTC